What follows is one T cell receptor (beta chain) and its context. The data stem from a study of blood T cell repertoires in COVID-19. Study information: COVID-19 samples collected from the United States, Italy and Spain covered acute and convalescent phases. Nucleic acid was either cDNA or gDNA, and it came from T cells, B-cell-depleted T cells, or PBMCs.

As handled by the study authors: How many nucleated cells were present was estimated from reference gene primer amplification. Generated by immunoSEQ multiplex PCR, the TCRdb table keeps only in-frame clones and is missing some. That table supplies the V and J calls and clone size; D and trimming were determined from the DNA. The sample has some 220,000 clones; 70% to 90% are singletons. Trimming removed 0 bases at V and 7 bases at J, with 15 bases between. This CDR3 comprises 15 residues. Germline loops: CDR1 LGHNA, CDR2 YNFKEQ. The TCR sequence derives from a woman aged 18-29 years who had recovered from COVID-19. Sequencing input: peripheral blood. The rearrangement joins TRBV4-2 to TRBJ1-2, with a weak D call TRBD1 (5 bases). The CDR3 DNA follows: TGTGCCAGCAGCCAAGATCAAGCAGGGCTCTTTGGCTACACCTTC. Translated, it gives CASSQDQAGLFGYTF.